The 6 T cell receptor beta chains below all came from one sample that was sequenced in a study of technical replicates of blood from a few donors. The table came from immunoSEQ multiplex PCR; TCRdb's copy has only in-frame clones and leaves some out. This table holds approximately 15,000 clones, more than 75% found once. Source material: PBMCs. The receptors derive from a human donor in good health.

The genes are TRBV5-6 and TRBJ2-3; TRBD1 matches at 7 bases. The V segment lost 4 bases and the J segment 0 bases; nucleotides outside the gene matches: 2. The CDR3 consists of 14 residues. CDR1 is SGHDT, CDR2 YYEEEE, per germline. The CDR3 DNA follows: TGTGCCAGCAGCCAGGGACAGAGCACAGATACGCAGTATTTT. It codes for CASSQGQSTDTQYF.

The chain has TRBV5-5 and TRBJ1-5; D remains unclear. This CDR3 is built from 16 residues. Germline-derived CDR1 and CDR2 are SGHKS and YYEKEE (reference sequence). V dropped 4 bases and J dropped 0 bases, with 14 bases sitting between them. The CDR3 nucleotides read TGTGCCAGCAGCCTTACAGAAACTTATAGCAATCAGCCCCAGCATTTT. Translating it yields CASSLTETYSNQPQHF.

This chain joins TRBV2 and TRBJ2-4; TRBD2 might be the D (5 bases). In germline, CDR1 is SNHLY, CDR2 FYNNEI. Trimming cost V 7 bases and J 8 bases, with 21 bases left between them. The CDR3 extends over 15 amino acids. CDR3 sequence: CASKRDTAGADIQYF. CDR3 coding DNA: TGTGCCAGCAAACGGGATACTGCCGGCGCAGACATTCAGTACTTC.

V gene TRBV7-2 combines with J gene TRBJ2-7; D might be TRBD2 (5 bases). Germline V gene lookup returns CDR1 SGHTA and CDR2 FQGNSA. With 3 bases removed from V and 3 bases from J, the gap between germline ends came to 9 bases. CDR3 length equals 13 residues. DNA of the CDR3: TGTGCCAGCAGCTTCAGCGGTAGCTACGAGCAGTACTTC. This encodes CASSFSGSYEQYF.

The chain uses TRBV12-2 and TRBJ2-3; TRBD2, as called in the table, went unchecked against the DNA. TRBV12-2 is reported as a pseudogene. The CDR3 spans 18 residues. CDR3 nucleotide sequence: TGTGCAAGTCGCTTTAAGTTCGCTAGCGGGAAGAGGGCAGATACGCAGTATTTT. Its translation is CASRFKFASGKRADTQYF.

This chain uses TRBV19 with TRBJ2-2; D gene unclear. The CDR3 totals 16 residues. The V and J ends lost 6 bases and 1 base respectively, with 15 bases between them. Per the germline V gene, CDR1 is LNHDA and CDR2 is SQIVND (reference sequence). The CDR3 DNA is TGTGCCAGTAGACATACGTCCAAAAAGAACACCGGGGAGCTGTTTTTT. It is translated as CASRHTSKKNTGELFF.